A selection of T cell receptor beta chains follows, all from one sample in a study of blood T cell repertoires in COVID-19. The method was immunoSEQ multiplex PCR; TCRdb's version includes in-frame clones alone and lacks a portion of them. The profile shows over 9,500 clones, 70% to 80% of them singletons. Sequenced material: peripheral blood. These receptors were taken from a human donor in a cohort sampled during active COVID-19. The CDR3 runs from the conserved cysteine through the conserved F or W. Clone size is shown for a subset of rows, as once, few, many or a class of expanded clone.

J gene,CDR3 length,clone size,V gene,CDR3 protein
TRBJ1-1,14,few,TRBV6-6,CASSYPTGGTEAFF
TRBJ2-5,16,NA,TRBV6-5,CASSYSGTGAWETQYF
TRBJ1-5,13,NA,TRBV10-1,CASSDNSNQPQHF
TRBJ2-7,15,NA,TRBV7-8,CASSLWLAGGGEQYF
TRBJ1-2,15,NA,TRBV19,CASSGWDRLSYGYTF
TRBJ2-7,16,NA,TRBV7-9,CASSATSGAVSYEQYF
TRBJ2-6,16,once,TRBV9,CASSVNRGLGANVLTF
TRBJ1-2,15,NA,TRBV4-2,CASSQDLTRLYGYTF
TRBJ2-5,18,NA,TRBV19,CASSIRRPGRGLQETQYF
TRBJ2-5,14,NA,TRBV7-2,CASSPSIGQETQYF
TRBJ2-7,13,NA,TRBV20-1,CSASDGGAGEQYF
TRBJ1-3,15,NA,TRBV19,CASSGQGASGNTIYF
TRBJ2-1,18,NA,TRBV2,CASRPPRASGLADNEQFF
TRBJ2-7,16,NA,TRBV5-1,CASSLRSGRESYEQYF
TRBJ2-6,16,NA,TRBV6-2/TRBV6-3,CASSYFDGVPTNVLTF
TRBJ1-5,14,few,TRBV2,CASSEAASGQPQHF
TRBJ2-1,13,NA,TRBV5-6,CASSLTLWNEQFF
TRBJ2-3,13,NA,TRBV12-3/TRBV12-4,CASSHLAEDTQYF
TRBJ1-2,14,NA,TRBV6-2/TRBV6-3,CASSPGGFVYGYTF
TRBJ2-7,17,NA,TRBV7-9,CASSLGSGGSLTYEQYF
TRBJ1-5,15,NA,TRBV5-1,CASSPEDRSYQPQHF
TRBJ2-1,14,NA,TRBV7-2,CASSPGTNRGEQFF
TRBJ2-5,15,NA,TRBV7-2,CASSPLGVAWETQYF
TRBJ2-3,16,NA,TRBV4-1,CASSPRTSGTPDTQYF
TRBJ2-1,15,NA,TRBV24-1,CATSGRGAGYNEQFF
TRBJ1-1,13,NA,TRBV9,CASSALQATEAFF
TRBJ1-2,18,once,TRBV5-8,CASSSSEGVGPLVYGYTF
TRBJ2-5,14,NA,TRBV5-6,CASSFPGQQETQYF
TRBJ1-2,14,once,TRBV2,CATKWGGEADGYTF